One sample yielded the 20 T cell receptor beta chains listed below, sequenced in a study of cytomegalovirus exposure and HLA in healthy donors. Amplification used 60 Vbeta primers and 13 Jbeta primers. TCRdb keeps only in-frame clones here, not all; method: immunoSEQ multiplex PCR. The sample shows 270,000 or so clones, 92% of them seen only once. What was sequenced was PBMCs. These TCRs come from a girl aged 2 to 10 in good health and CMV-seronegative.

This clone turned up a few times. Other DNA variants within this sample encode the same CDR3. CDR3 nucleotide sequence: TGTGCCAGCAGTCCAGGGGGGAGCTACGAGCAGTACTTC. It codes for CASSPGGSYEQYF. The chain uses TRBV27 and TRBJ2-7; D possibly corresponds to TRBD1 (7 bases). V was trimmed by 5 bases and J by 3 bases, leaving 11 bases between them. Per the germline V gene, CDR1 is MNHEY and CDR2 is SMNVEV (reference sequence). The CDR3 spans 13 residues.

V is TRBV19 and J is TRBJ1-1, with 7 bases lining up with TRBD1. CDR1 is LNHDA and CDR2 is SQIVND in the germline V gene (reference sequence). V shed 3 bases, J shed 7 bases, and the junction held 8 bases outside the gene matches. The CDR3 length is 14 residues. The CDR3 bases are TGTGCCAGTAGTATTGGGCCAGGGGGAATTGAAGCTTTCTTT. Translating gives CASSIGPGGIEAFF. The variable domain in full, completed from reference TRBV19 and TRBJ1-1, reads DGGITQSPKYLFRKEGQNVTLSCEQNLNHDAMYWYRQDPGQGLRLIYYSQIVNDFQKGDIAEGYSVSREKKESFPLTVTSAQKNPTAFYLCASSIGPGGIEAFFGQGTRLTVV.

The CDR3: CASSLSTDTQYF. CDR3 bases: TGCGCCAGCAGCCTTAGCACAGATACGCAGTATTTT. The V gene is TRBV5-1, the J gene TRBJ2-3; D unresolved. This CDR3 spans 12 amino acids. Germline V gene data show CDR1 as SGHRS and CDR2 as YFSETQ. V was trimmed by 4 bases and J by 0 bases, leaving 3 bases between them.

J is TRBJ1-1 and V is TRBV5-4; 8 bases line up with TRBD1. The V gene's germline CDR1 is SGHNT and CDR2 YYREEE (reference sequence). The CDR3 has 15 amino acids. With V trimmed by 2 bases and J by 1 base, 4 bases remained unmatched. CDR3 nucleotide sequence: TGTGCCAGCAGCTTTATTGGACAGGGGAACACTGAAGCTTTCTTT. This translates into CASSFIGQGNTEAFF.

On this clone: The sample carries other DNA sequences with the same CDR3. The chain carries TRBV13 and TRBJ2-1; D possibly corresponds to TRBD2 (5 bases). The CDR3 covers 13 residues. Trimming removed 5 bases from V and 10 bases from J, with 15 bases in between. CDR1 and CDR2 from the germline V gene are PRHDT and FYEKMQ (reference sequence). CDR3 protein: CASSEEVSFEQFF. DNA of the CDR3: TGTGCCAGCAGCGAGGAGGTCAGCTTCGAGCAGTTCTTC.

The chain employs TRBV4-1 and TRBJ1-5, with D possibly being TRBD1 (5 bases). Trimming removed 1 base from V and 9 bases from J, with 19 bases in between. Germline V gene lookup returns CDR1 MGHRA and CDR2 YSYEKL. The CDR3 is 16 amino acids. This chain's CDR3 is CASSQGRQQGVGPQHF. CDR3 coding DNA: TGCGCCAGCAGCCAAGGTCGGCAGCAGGGTGTAGGGCCCCAGCATTTT.

The chain carries TRBV5-8 and TRBJ1-1; the D gene is possibly TRBD1 (6 bases). The CDR3 extends over 15 amino acids. V was pared by 1 base and J by 5 bases, with 15 bases between. In germline, CDR1 is SGHTS, CDR2 YDEGEE. CDR3 in amino acids: CASSLLGGRDTEAFF. The CDR3, as DNA: TGTGCCAGCAGCTTGTTAGGGGGAAGAGATACTGAAGCTTTCTTT.

The V call is TRBV6-5, the J call TRBJ1-5; D gene ambiguous. Germline V gene sequence: CDR1 MNHEY, CDR2 SVGAGI. Trimming removed 4 bases at V and 2 bases at J, with 3 bases between. CDR3 length equals 12 residues. This chain's CDR3 is CASSSGNQPQHF. Here the CDR3 DNA reads TGTGCCAGCAGTTCCGGCAATCAGCCCCAGCATTTT.

The chain combines TRBV6-5 with TRBJ1-1; 9 nucleotides match TRBD1. The CDR3 runs 15 residues. V lost 0 bases, J lost 3 bases, and 2 bases stayed unmatched. Germline V gene data show CDR1 as MNHEY and CDR2 as SVGAGI. This chain's CDR3 is CASSYSTGGHTEAFF. The DNA of the CDR3 is TGTGCCAGCAGTTACTCGACAGGGGGGCACACTGAAGCTTTCTTT.

V is TRBV9 and J is TRBJ1-2, with 7 bases that match TRBD1. The CDR3 loop spans 15 amino acids. Germline CDR1 is SGDLS and CDR2 is YYNGEE. V was pared by 0 bases and J by 8 bases, with 10 bases of the junction left unmatched. CDR3 in amino acids: CASSVVPGQLEGYTF. The CDR3 DNA reads TGTGCCAGCAGCGTAGTCCCGGGACAGCTGGAGGGCTACACCTTC.

The V gene is TRBV4-2, the J gene TRBJ2-1; 9 bases line up with TRBD2. Germline-derived CDR1 and CDR2 are LGHNA and YNFKEQ. The CDR3 spans 16 residues. Losses at the gene ends were 0 bases for V and 2 bases for J; bases not matched to a gene: 2. The CDR3, as DNA: TGTGCCAGCAGCCAAGATGCGGGAGGGCCCTACAATGAGCAGTTCTTC. It encodes CASSQDAGGPYNEQFF.

The gene calls are TRBV30 and TRBJ1-1; D remains ambiguous. This CDR3 comprises 11 residues. From germline, CDR1 is GTSNPN and CDR2 SVGIG (reference sequence). Deletions cut 4 bases from V and 1 base from J, with 4 bases between. The CDR3 loop reads CAWTKNTEAFF. The CDR3 nucleotides read TGTGCCTGGACCAAGAACACTGAAGCTTTCTTT.

The chain links TRBV11-2 to TRBJ2-5; TRBD1 agrees at 12 bases. In germline, CDR1 is SGHAT, CDR2 FQNNGV. V was pared by 5 bases and J by 5 bases, with 6 bases of the junction left unmatched. This CDR3 contains 15 residues. As DNA, the CDR3 is TGTGCCAGCAGCCTAGGGACAGGGGGCGTGGAGACCCAGTACTTC. As protein: CASSLGTGGVETQYF.

This chain links TRBV7-9 with TRBJ2-1; possible D gene TRBD2, 7 bases. The CDR3 is 16 residues long. V dropped 0 bases and J dropped 3 bases, with 12 bases sitting between them. Germline CDR1 SEHNR, CDR2 FQNEAQ (reference sequence). The CDR3 protein is CASSLAGGAVYNEQFF. The CDR3 DNA reads as TGTGCCAGCAGCTTAGCAGGGGGGGCTGTCTACAATGAGCAGTTCTTC.

The V call is TRBV7-9, the J call TRBJ1-2, with a possible D match to TRBD1 (6 bases). Deletions cut 11 bases from V and 0 bases from J, with 10 bases between. CDR3 size: 12 residues. CDR1 is SEHNR and CDR2 is FQNEAQ in the germline V gene (reference sequence). The CDR3 sequence is CAGGGTNYGYTF. The CDR3 DNA reads as TGTGCCGGGGGCGGTACTAACTATGGCTACACCTTC. Based on the CDR3 plus reference TRBV7-9 and TRBJ1-2, the full variable domain is DTGVSQNPRHKITKRGQNVTFRCDPISEHNRLYWYRQTLGQGPEFLTYFQNEAQLEKSRLLSDRFSAERPKGSFSTLEIQRTEQGDSAMYLCAGGGTNYGYTFGSGTRLTVV.

The rearrangement links TRBV2 to TRBJ2-7, with 11 bases matching TRBD2. Per the germline V gene, CDR1 is SNHLY and CDR2 is FYNNEI. The V gene end was trimmed by 9 bases and the J gene end by 3 bases; junction bases not matched to a gene: 4. The CDR3 loop spans 13 amino acids. The CDR3 DNA follows: TGTGCCAGGACCGGGACTAGCGGCTACGAGCAGTACTTC. Encoded protein: CARTGTSGYEQYF.

The V and J genes are TRBV7-6 and TRBJ1-5; 9 nucleotides line up with TRBD1. J was trimmed by 2 bases and V by 2 bases; bases with no gene match: 1. Germline V gene lookup returns CDR1 SGHVS and CDR2 FNYEAQ. The CDR3 is 15 residues long. The CDR3 sequence is CASSLRTGGNQPQHF. For the CDR3, the DNA is TGTGCCAGCAGCTTACGGACAGGGGGCAATCAGCCCCAGCATTTT.

The V call is TRBV7-8, the J call TRBJ1-2; D unresolved. The CDR3 is 14 amino acids. The V gene's germline CDR1 is SGHVS and CDR2 FQNEAQ. Trimming cost V 3 bases and J 2 bases, with 10 bases left between them. The CDR3 nucleotides are TGTGCCAGCAGCTTGTCAACAGTGAACTATGGCTACACCTTC. As protein: CASSLSTVNYGYTF. Variable domain in full (rest from reference TRBV7-8 and TRBJ1-2): GAGVSQSPRYKVAKRGQDVALRCDPISGHVSLFWYQQALGQGPEFLTYFQNEAQLDKSGLPSDRFFAERPEGSVSTLKIQRTQQEDSAVYLCASSLSTVNYGYTFGSGTRLTVV.

This clone was picked up one time. The chain links TRBV9 to TRBJ2-5; TRBD2 might be the D (6 bases). The CDR3 runs to 12 residues. CDR1 and CDR2 from the germline V gene are SGDLS and YYNGEE. The germline V and J ends were trimmed by 4 bases and 5 bases, with 9 bases remaining between them. The CDR3 DNA reads TGTGCCAGCAGCTCCCGGGGGGAGACCCAGTACTTC. It specifies CASSSRGETQYF.

The chain combines TRBV5-1 with TRBJ2-7; 10 bases match TRBD2. Trimming cost V 0 bases and J 1 base; bases outside gene matches: 4. The CDR3 runs to 16 residues. CDR1 is SGHRS, CDR2 YFSETQ, per germline. DNA of the CDR3: TGCGCCAGCAGCTTGGCCGGGACTAGCGCGTCCTACGAGCAGTACTTC. It specifies CASSLAGTSASYEQYF.